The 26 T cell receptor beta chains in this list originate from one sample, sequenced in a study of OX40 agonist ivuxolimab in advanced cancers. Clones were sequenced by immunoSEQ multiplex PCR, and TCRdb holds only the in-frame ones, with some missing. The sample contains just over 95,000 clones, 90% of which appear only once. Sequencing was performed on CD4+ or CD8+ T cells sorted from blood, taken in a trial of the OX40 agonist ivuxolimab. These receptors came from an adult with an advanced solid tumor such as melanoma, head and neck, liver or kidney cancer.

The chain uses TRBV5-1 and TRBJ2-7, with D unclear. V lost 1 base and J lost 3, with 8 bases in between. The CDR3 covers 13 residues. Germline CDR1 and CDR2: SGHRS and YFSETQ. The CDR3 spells CASSLRVSYEQYF. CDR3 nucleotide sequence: TGCGCCAGCAGCTTGCGGGTAAGCTACGAGCAGTACTTC.

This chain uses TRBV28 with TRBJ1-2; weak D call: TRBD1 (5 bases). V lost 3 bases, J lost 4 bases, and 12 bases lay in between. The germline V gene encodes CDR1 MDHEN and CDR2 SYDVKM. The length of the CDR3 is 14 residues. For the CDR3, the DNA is TGTGCCAGCAGTTTTACCCCCGGGGGCTATGGCTACACCTTC. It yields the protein CASSFTPGGYGYTF.

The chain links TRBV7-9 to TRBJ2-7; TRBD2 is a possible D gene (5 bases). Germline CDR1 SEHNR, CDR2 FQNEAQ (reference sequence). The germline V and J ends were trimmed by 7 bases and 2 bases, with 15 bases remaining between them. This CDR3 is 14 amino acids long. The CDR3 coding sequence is TGTGCCAGCAAAAGCCGGGAAAGGGCCTACGAGCAGTACTTC. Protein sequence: CASKSRERAYEQYF. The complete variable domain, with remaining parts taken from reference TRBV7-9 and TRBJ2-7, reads DTGVSQNPRHKITKRGQNVTFRCDPISEHNRLYWYRQTLGQGPEFLTYFQNEAQLEKSRLLSDRFSAERPKGSFSTLEIQRTEQGDSAMYLCASKSRERAYEQYFGPGTRLTVT.

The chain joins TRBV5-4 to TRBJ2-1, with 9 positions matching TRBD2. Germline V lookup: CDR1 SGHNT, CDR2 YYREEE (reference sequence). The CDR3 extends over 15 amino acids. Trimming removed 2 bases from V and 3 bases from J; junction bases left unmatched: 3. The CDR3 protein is CASSLAGGGYNEQFF. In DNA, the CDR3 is TGTGCCAGCAGCTTAGCGGGGGGCGGCTACAATGAGCAGTTCTTC.

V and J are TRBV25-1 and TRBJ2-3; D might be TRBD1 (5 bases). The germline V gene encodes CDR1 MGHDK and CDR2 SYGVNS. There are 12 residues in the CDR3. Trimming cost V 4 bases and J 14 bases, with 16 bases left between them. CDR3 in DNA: TGTGCCAGCAGTGTTTGGCAGGGTAGTTTGTATTTT. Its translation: CASSVWQGSLYF.

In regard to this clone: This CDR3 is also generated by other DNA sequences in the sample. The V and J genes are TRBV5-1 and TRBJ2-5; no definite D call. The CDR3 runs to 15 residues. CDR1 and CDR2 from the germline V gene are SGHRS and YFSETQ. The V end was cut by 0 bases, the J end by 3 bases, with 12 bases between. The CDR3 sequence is CASSLGGEVKETQYF. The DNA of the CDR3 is TGCGCCAGCAGCTTGGGCGGAGAGGTGAAAGAGACCCAGTACTTC.

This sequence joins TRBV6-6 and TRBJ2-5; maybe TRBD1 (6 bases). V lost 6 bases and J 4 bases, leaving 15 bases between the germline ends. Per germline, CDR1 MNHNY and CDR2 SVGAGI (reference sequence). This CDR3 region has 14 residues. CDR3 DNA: TGTGCCAGCAGGAAACAGGGATCGGGAGAGACCCAGTACTTC. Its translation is CASRKQGSGETQYF.

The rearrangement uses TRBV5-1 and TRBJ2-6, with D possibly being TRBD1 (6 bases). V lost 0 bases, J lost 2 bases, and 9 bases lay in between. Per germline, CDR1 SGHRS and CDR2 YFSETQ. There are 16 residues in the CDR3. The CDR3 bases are TGCGCCAGCAGCTTGGATGCAGGGGCTGGGGCCAACGTCCTGACTTTC. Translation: CASSLDAGAGANVLTF. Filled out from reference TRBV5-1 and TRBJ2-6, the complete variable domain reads KAGVTQTPRYLIKTRGQQVTLSCSPISGHRSVSWYQQTPGQGLQFLFEYFSETQRNKGNFPGRFSGRQFSNSRSEMNVSTLELGDSALYLCASSLDAGAGANVLTFGAGSRLTVL.

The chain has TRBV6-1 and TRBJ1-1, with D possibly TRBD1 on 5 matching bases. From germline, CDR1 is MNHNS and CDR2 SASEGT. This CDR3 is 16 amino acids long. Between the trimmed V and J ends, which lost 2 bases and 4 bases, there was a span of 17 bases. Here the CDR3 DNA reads TGTGCCAGCAGTGAACCTCGGGGGGGGGTCCGCACTGAAGCTTTCTTT. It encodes CASSEPRGGVRTEAFF.

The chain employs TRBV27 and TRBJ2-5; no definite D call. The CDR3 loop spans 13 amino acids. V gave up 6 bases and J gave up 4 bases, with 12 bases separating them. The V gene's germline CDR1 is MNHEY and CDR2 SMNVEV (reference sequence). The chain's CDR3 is CASRPFGLETQYF. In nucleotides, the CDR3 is TGTGCCAGCAGACCTTTCGGGCTAGAGACCCAGTACTTC.

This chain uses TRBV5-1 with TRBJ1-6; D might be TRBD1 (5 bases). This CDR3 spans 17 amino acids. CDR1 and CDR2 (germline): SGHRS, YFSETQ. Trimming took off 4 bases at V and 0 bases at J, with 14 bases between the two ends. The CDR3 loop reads CASSGGPHGSYNSPLHF. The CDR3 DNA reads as TGCGCCAGCAGCGGGGGACCTCATGGCTCCTATAATTCACCCCTCCACTTT.

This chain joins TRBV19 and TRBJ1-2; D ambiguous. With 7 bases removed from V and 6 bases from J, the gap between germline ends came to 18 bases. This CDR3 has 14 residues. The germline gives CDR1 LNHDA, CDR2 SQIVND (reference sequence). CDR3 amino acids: CASTPSVPSHGYTF. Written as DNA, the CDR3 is TGTGCCAGTACCCCCTCAGTCCCCTCCCATGGCTACACCTTC.

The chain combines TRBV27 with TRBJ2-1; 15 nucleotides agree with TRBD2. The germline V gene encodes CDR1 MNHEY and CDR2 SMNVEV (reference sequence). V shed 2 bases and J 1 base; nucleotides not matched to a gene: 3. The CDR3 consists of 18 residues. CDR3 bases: TGTGCCAGCAGTTTAGGACTAGCGGGAGGGGGGTCCTACAATGAGCAGTTCTTC. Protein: CASSLGLAGGGSYNEQFF.

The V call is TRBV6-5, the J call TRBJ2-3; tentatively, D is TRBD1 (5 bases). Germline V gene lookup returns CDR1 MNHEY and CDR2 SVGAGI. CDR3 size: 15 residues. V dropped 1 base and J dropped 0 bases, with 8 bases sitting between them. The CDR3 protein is CASSYFRQSTDTQYF. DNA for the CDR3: TGTGCCAGCAGTTACTTCCGACAGAGCACAGATACGCAGTATTTT.

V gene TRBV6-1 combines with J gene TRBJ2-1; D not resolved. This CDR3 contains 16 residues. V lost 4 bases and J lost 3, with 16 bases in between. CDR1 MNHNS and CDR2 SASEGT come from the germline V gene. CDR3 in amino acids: CASSADQNWFYNEQFF. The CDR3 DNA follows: TGTGCCAGCAGTGCCGACCAGAACTGGTTCTACAATGAGCAGTTCTTC.

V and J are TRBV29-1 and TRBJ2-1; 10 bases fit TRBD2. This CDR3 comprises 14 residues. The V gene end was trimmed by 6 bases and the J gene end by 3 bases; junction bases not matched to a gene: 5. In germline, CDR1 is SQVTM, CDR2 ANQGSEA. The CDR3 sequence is CSVVSSGSYNEQFF. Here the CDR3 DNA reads TGCAGCGTCGTATCTAGCGGGAGCTACAATGAGCAGTTCTTC.

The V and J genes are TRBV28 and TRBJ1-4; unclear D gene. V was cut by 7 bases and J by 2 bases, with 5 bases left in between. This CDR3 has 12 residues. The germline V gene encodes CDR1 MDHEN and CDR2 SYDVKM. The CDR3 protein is CASTLTNEKLFF. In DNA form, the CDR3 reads TGTGCCAGCACCCTGACTAATGAAAAACTGTTTTTT. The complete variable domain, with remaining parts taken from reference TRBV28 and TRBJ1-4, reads DVKVTQSSRYLVKRTGEKVFLECVQDMDHENMFWYRQDPGLGLRLIYFSYDVKMKEKGDIPEGYSVSREKKERFSLILESASTNQTSMYLCASTLTNEKLFFGSGTQLSVL.

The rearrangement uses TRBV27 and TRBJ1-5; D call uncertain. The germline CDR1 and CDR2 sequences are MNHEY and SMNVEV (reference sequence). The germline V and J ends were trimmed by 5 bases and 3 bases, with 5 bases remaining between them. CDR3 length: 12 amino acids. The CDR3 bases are TGTGCCAGCAGTACCCTCAATCAGCCCCAGCATTTT. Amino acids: CASSTLNQPQHF.

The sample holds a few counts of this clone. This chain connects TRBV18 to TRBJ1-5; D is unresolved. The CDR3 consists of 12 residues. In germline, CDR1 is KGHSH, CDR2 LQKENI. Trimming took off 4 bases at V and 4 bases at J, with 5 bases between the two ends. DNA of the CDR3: TGTGCCAGCTCACTTCCTAATCAGCCCCAGCATTTT. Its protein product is CASSLPNQPQHF.

CDR3 in amino acids: CASSEAGGSAYEQYF. Here the CDR3 DNA reads TGTGCCAGCAGTGAAGCAGGGGGTTCGGCCTACGAGCAGTACTTC. The chain combines TRBV6-1 with TRBJ2-7; weak D call: TRBD1 (6 bases). The CDR3 loop spans 15 amino acids. Germline values: CDR1 MNHNS, CDR2 SASEGT. The V gene lost 0 bases and the J gene lost 2 bases, with 11 bases spanning the gap.

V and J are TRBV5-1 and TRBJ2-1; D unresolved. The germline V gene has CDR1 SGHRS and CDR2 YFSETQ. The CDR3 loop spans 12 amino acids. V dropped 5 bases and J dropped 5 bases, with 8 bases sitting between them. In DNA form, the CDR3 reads TGCGCCAGCAGACCAGAGGACAATGAGCAGTTCTTC. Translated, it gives CASRPEDNEQFF. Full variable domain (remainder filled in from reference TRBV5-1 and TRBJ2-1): KAGVTQTPRYLIKTRGQQVTLSCSPISGHRSVSWYQQTPGQGLQFLFEYFSETQRNKGNFPGRFSGRQFSNSRSEMNVSTLELGDSALYLCASRPEDNEQFFGPGTRLTVL.

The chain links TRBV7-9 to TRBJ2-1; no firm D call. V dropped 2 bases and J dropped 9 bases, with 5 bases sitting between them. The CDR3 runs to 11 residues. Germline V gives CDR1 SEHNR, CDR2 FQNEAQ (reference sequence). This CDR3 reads CASSLFSEQFF. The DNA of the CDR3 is TGTGCCAGCAGCTTATTCAGTGAGCAGTTCTTC.

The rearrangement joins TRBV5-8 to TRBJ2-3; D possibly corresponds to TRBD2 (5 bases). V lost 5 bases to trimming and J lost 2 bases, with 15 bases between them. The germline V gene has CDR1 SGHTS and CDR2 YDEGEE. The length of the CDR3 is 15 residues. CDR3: CASSTLGGTTDTQYF. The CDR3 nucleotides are TGTGCCAGCAGTACACTTGGAGGTACCACAGATACGCAGTATTTT. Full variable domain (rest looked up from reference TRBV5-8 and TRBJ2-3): EAGVTQSPTHLIKTRGQQATLRCSPISGHTSVYWYQQALGLGLQFLLWYDEGEERNRGNFPPRFSGRQFPNYSSELNVNALELEDSALYLCASSTLGGTTDTQYFGPGTRLTVL.

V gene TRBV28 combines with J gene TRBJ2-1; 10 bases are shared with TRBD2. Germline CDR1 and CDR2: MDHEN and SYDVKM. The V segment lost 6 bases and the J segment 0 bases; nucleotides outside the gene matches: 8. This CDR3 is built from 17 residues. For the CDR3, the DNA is TGTGCCAGCAGCTTCGAAGCGGGAGGGCCCTCCTACAATGAGCAGTTCTTC. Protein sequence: CASSFEAGGPSYNEQFF. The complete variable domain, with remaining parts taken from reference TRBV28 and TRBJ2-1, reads DVKVTQSSRYLVKRTGEKVFLECVQDMDHENMFWYRQDPGLGLRLIYFSYDVKMKEKGDIPEGYSVSREKKERFSLILESASTNQTSMYLCASSFEAGGPSYNEQFFGPGTRLTVL.

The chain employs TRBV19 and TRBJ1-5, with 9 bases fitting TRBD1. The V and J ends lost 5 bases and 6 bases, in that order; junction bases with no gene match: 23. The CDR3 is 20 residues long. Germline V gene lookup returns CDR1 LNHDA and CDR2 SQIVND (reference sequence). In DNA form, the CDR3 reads TGTGCCAGTAGTCTATTTCCACCGGGACAGGGTGGAGGTGCCGGTCAGCCCCAGCATTTT. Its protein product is CASSLFPPGQGGGAGQPQHF.

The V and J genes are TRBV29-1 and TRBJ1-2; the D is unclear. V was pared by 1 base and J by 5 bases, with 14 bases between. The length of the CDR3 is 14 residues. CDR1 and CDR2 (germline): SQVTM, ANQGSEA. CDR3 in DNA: TGCAGCGTTGAAGCCCGGGGAGGTAGATATGGCTACACCTTC. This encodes CSVEARGGRYGYTF. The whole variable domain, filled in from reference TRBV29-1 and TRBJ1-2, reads SAVISQKPSRDICQRGTSLTIQCQVDSQVTMMFWYRQQPGQSLTLIATANQGSEATYESGFVIDKFPISRPNLTFSTLTVSNMSPEDSSIYLCSVEARGGRYGYTFGSGTRLTVV.